The clone carrying this T cell receptor beta chain was picked up many times. Its antigen is unknown. Molecular barcoded adaptors covering alpha/delta and beta/gamma chains were used on around 370 ng RNA. TCRdb called the reads again in MiXCR, with one record for every CDR3 protein. The sample yields roughly 130,000 distinct CDR3 sequences, around 13% seen once. This entry is derived from a study of read filtering for tumor transcriptome and immune sequencing. Study summary: Patients were approximately 18 male and around 15 female, mean age approximately 70 years, range about 47 to 85. Revised staging placed fewer than ten patients in R-ISS I, 15 to 20 in II, six or seven in III. After DNase treatment, RNA was made into whole-transcriptome libraries. General observations from the study: This fraction held mixed bone marrow immune cells after CD138-negative sorting.

Per the germline V gene, CDR1 is SGHDT and CDR2 is YYEEEE. V lost 0 bases and J lost 5, with 9 bases in between. This CDR3 comprises 14 residues. The chain joins TRBV5-6 to TRBJ2-1; the D is unclear. The clonotype originates from a donor at least 40 years old with multiple myeloma. Input material: a population of CD138-negative cells sorted from bone marrow. This CDR3 reads CASSLVESHNEQFF. CDR3 nucleotides: TGTGCCAGCAGCTTGGTTGAATCCCACAATGAGCAGTTCTTC.